This TCR beta chain originates from a study of OX40 agonist ivuxolimab in advanced cancers. Across the whole study: Three individuals attained partial responses, comprising one hepatocellular carcinoma case and two cutaneous melanoma cases.

Sequencing was performed with immunoSEQ multiplex PCR; in TCRdb, only in-frame clones are kept and a portion is missing. The sample contains roughly 6,500 clones, 70% to 80% of which appear only once. With regard to this clone: No antigen is known for it.

Study-wide results and caveats: Blood T cells, both CD4+ and CD8+, expanded clonally by week 6 at 0.1 to 3.0 mg/kg. CD8+ T cells showed, on average, more clonal expansion than CD4+ cells.

The V gene lost 7 bases and the J gene lost 4 bases, with 11 bases spanning the gap. Germline V gene lookup returns CDR1 WSHSY and CDR2 SAAADI. The CDR3 is 12 residues long. Material: CD4+ or CD8+ T cells sorted from blood, obtained in a trial of the OX40 agonist ivuxolimab. The V call is TRBV10-2, the J call TRBJ2-7; D gene unclear. This sequence was found in an adult with an advanced solid tumor such as melanoma, head and neck, liver or kidney cancer. The DNA for the CDR3 is TGCGCCAGCATGAGTTCTCAGTACGAGCAGTACTTC. Translated: CASMSSQYEQYF.